Following are 5 T cell receptor beta chains from one sample sequenced in a study of identifying expanded T cells in peripheral blood. Sequenced by immunoSEQ multiplex PCR; TCRdb stores in-frame clones only, minus some. The data contain 120,000 or so clones, about four fifths of them singletons. Sequencing used blood. The receptors originated from a person between 18 and 70 years old in good health.

J is TRBJ1-5 and V is TRBV5-6; 7 nucleotides agree with TRBD1. This CDR3 region has 16 residues. Germline loops: CDR1 SGHDT, CDR2 YYEEEE. V lost 2 bases, J lost 3 bases, and 8 bases stayed unmatched. CDR3 in amino acids: CASSLYRGSSNQPQHF. The CDR3, as DNA: TGTGCCAGCAGCTTATACAGGGGTTCTTCCAATCAGCCCCAGCATTTT.

The rearrangement links TRBV18 to TRBJ1-1; D not certain. CDR3 size: 13 residues. The V gene lost 2 bases and the J gene lost 1 base, with 5 bases spanning the gap. Germline-derived CDR1 and CDR2 are KGHSH and LQKENI. The chain's CDR3 is CASSPVPNTEAFF. The CDR3 region has the DNA TGTGCCAGCTCACCAGTTCCGAACACTGAAGCTTTCTTT. The variable domain in full, completed from reference TRBV18 and TRBJ1-1, reads NAGVMQNPRHLVRRRGQEARLRCSPMKGHSHVYWYRQLPEEGLKFMVYLQKENIIDESGMPKERFSAEFPKEGPSILRIQQVVRGDSAAYFCASSPVPNTEAFFGQGTRLTVV.

V usage is TRBV27 and J usage is TRBJ2-7, with D hard to call. Germline loops: CDR1 MNHEY, CDR2 SMNVEV (reference sequence). V gave up 5 bases and J gave up 7 bases, with 12 bases separating them. The CDR3 has 12 amino acids. As DNA, the CDR3 is TGTGCCAGCAGTCCCCGCCGAATGGAGCAGTACTTC. Its translation: CASSPRRMEQYF.

This chain joins TRBV18 and TRBJ1-1; D unresolved. Per the germline V gene, CDR1 is KGHSH and CDR2 is LQKENI. V was pared by 2 bases and J by 4 bases, with 5 bases between. The CDR3 consists of 12 residues. The CDR3 nucleotides read TGTGCCAGCTCACCAGTAATCACTGAAGCTTTCTTT. Residues: CASSPVITEAFF.

The chain employs TRBV6-1 and TRBJ2-7; D not resolved. The germline V and J ends were trimmed by 1 base and 4 bases, with 8 bases remaining between them. In germline, CDR1 is MNHNS, CDR2 SASEGT. The CDR3 is 13 amino acids. The CDR3 DNA reads TGTGCCAGCAGTGAAGGGGCAGAGTACGAGCAGTACTTC. Its translation is CASSEGAEYEQYF.